This TCR beta chain comes out of a study of T cell changes during pregnancy in multiple sclerosis. Data came from immunoSEQ multiplex PCR; TCRdb stores just in-frame clones and leaves some out. This table holds about 34,000 clones, 90% found once. This clone occurred a few times. CDR1 MDHEN and CDR2 SYDVKM come from the germline V gene. V gave up 6 bases and J gave up 1 base; unmatched junction bases: 6. CDR3 size: 15 residues. This chain links TRBV28 with TRBJ1-5; 7 positions match TRBD1. The specimen comprised CD8+ T cells from peripheral blood mononuclear cells, sampled in the first trimester of pregnancy. The TCR was taken from a female donor with multiple sclerosis, enrolled in a pregnancy study. The CDR3 here is CASSPTGLSNQPQHF. The CDR3 DNA reads as TGTGCCAGCAGCCCGACAGGGCTAAGCAATCAGCCCCAGCATTTT.